A single sample gave rise to the 21 T cell receptor beta chains below, sequenced in a study of blood T cell repertoires in COVID-19. Using immunoSEQ multiplex PCR, the repertoire was profiled, and TCRdb retains in-frame clones only, with some absent. The sample has roughly 190,000 clones; 86% are singletons. Specimen: PBMCs or T cells enriched from blood (not recorded which). Source of these receptors: a woman between 40 and 50 years old in a cohort exposed to, infected with or recovered from COVID-19 (not recorded which).

The rearrangement joins TRBV13 to TRBJ2-7, with D possibly matching TRBD1 (6 bases). This CDR3 spans 16 amino acids. Germline CDR1 reads PRHDT; CDR2 reads FYEKMQ (reference sequence). Trimming took 8 bases from V and 6 from J, leaving 26 bases between them. CDR3 loop: CASATHRDATIGEQYF. The DNA for the CDR3 is TGTGCCAGCGCAACTCACAGGGATGCGACGATAGGCGAGCAGTACTTC.

CDR3 in DNA: TGCGCCAGCAGCTTGGGACTAGCGGGGGACACAGATACGCAGTATTTT. It specifies CASSLGLAGDTDTQYF. V gene TRBV5-1 combines with J gene TRBJ2-3, with TRBD2 matching over 12 bases. This CDR3 is built from 16 residues. In germline, CDR1 is SGHRS, CDR2 YFSETQ. The V segment lost 0 bases and the J segment 2 bases; nucleotides outside the gene matches: 1.

The chain has TRBV30 and TRBJ1-1; 10 nucleotides match TRBD1. Germline-derived CDR1 and CDR2 are GTSNPN and SVGIG (reference sequence). This CDR3 has 10 residues. Losses at the gene ends were 8 bases for V and 10 bases for J; bases not matched to a gene: 4. As DNA, the CDR3 is TGTGCCGGATGGGACAGGGGAGCTTTCTTT. It translates to CAGWDRGAFF.

CDR3 residues: CASSPGTSGRYEQYF. DNA for the CDR3: TGTGCCAGCAGCCCCGGTACTAGCGGGAGATACGAGCAGTACTTC. The V gene is TRBV5-6, the J gene TRBJ2-7; 11 bases line up with TRBD2. The CDR3 is made up of 15 amino acids. Germline CDR1 and CDR2: SGHDT and YYEEEE. J was trimmed by 4 bases and V by 4 bases; bases with no gene match: 7.

The rearrangement uses TRBV5-1 and TRBJ2-1; TRBD2 matches at 10 bases. Trimming at V came to 6 bases and at J to 4 bases, leaving 4 bases not matched to a gene. This CDR3 comprises 14 residues. CDR1 and CDR2 from the germline V gene are SGHRS and YFSETQ. CDR3: CASTGTSVYNEQFF. For the CDR3, the DNA is TGCGCCAGCACCGGGACTAGCGTATACAATGAGCAGTTCTTC.

V usage is TRBV7-8 and J usage is TRBJ2-5; 7 bases align to TRBD1. CDR1 is SGHVS and CDR2 is FQNEAQ in the germline V gene. The trim removed 5 bases at V and 5 bases at J, leaving 11 bases unmatched. The CDR3 sequence is 15 residues long. The CDR3 loop is CASSKNRGGWETQYF. The CDR3 DNA sequence: TGTGCCAGCAGCAAAAACAGAGGGGGCTGGGAGACCCAGTACTTC. The variable domain in full, with the rest retrieved from reference TRBV7-8 and TRBJ2-5, is GAGVSQSPRYKVAKRGQDVALRCDPISGHVSLFWYQQALGQGPEFLTYFQNEAQLDKSGLPSDRFFAERPEGSVSTLKIQRTQQEDSAVYLCASSKNRGGWETQYFGPGTRLLVL.

This sequence joins TRBV2 and TRBJ2-1; TRBD1 aligns across 7 bases. Germline CDR1 reads SNHLY; CDR2 reads FYNNEI. The CDR3 covers 15 residues. V shed 5 bases and J 5 bases; nucleotides not matched to a gene: 9. The CDR3 sequence is CASSRQGEQDNEQFF. As DNA, the CDR3 is TGTGCCAGCAGTAGACAGGGTGAACAGGACAATGAGCAGTTCTTC.

The chain employs TRBV5-1 and TRBJ2-1, with 7 bases identical to TRBD2. Looked up from germline, CDR1 is SGHRS and CDR2 is YFSETQ. The CDR3 spans 16 residues. V gave up 0 bases and J gave up 2 bases; unmatched junction bases: 5. CDR3 protein: CASSLADRGAYNEQFF. The CDR3 coding sequence is TGCGCCAGCAGCTTGGCCGATCGGGGGGCCTACAATGAGCAGTTCTTC.

The V gene is TRBV9, the J gene TRBJ2-5; possibly TRBD2 for D (6 bases). Germline V lookup: CDR1 SGDLS, CDR2 YYNGEE. The CDR3 is 14 residues long. V lost 4 bases, J lost 2 bases, and 12 bases lay in between. In nucleotides, the CDR3 is TGTGCCAGCAGCACCGGGACTCCACAAGAGACCCAGTACTTC. It yields the protein CASSTGTPQETQYF.

This sequence joins TRBV19 and TRBJ2-1, with D uncertain. The CDR3 has 11 amino acids. Germline lookup yields CDR1 LNHDA and CDR2 SQIVND (reference sequence). Trimming stripped 5 bases from V and 5 bases from J, with 4 bases between. The CDR3 coding sequence is TGTGCCAGTAGTGGCCACAATGAGCAGTTCTTC. Amino acid sequence: CASSGHNEQFF. Full variable domain (remainder filled in from reference TRBV19 and TRBJ2-1): DGGITQSPKYLFRKEGQNVTLSCEQNLNHDAMYWYRQDPGQGLRLIYYSQIVNDFQKGDIAEGYSVSREKKESFPLTVTSAQKNPTAFYLCASSGHNEQFFGPGTRLTVL.

V and J are TRBV4-1 and TRBJ1-1, with a possible D match to TRBD1 (5 bases). Germline CDR1 and CDR2: MGHRA and YSYEKL. The CDR3 runs to 16 residues. V was shortened by 3 bases and J by 2 bases, with 16 bases between the two germline ends. The CDR3: CASSHPREGPNTEAFF. Written as DNA, the CDR3 is TGCGCCAGCAGCCACCCGAGGGAGGGACCAAACACTGAAGCTTTCTTT.

The gene calls are TRBV11-2 and TRBJ1-1; no firm D call. Trimming removed 7 bases at V and 7 bases at J, with 10 bases between. Germline loops: CDR1 SGHAT, CDR2 FQNNGV. The CDR3 consists of 11 residues. The DNA for the CDR3 is TGTGCCAGCACCTCAGTAAATGAAGCTTTCTTT. This encodes CASTSVNEAFF.

This clone was observed a single time. Here the CDR3 reads CASSLALTSGGAYQETQYF. DNA for the CDR3: TGTGCCAGCAGCTTAGCGCTGACTAGCGGGGGGGCGTACCAAGAGACCCAGTACTTC. The chain has TRBV7-9 and TRBJ2-5; 14 nucleotides agree with TRBD2. The germline V gene encodes CDR1 SEHNR and CDR2 FQNEAQ (reference sequence). The junction had 6 bases not matched to a gene; V was cut back by 0 bases and J by 0 bases. This CDR3 contains 19 residues.

J is TRBJ1-2 and V is TRBV27; D gene uncertain. Germline V gene lookup returns CDR1 MNHEY and CDR2 SMNVEV (reference sequence). V gave up 7 bases and J gave up 2 bases, with 14 bases separating them. The CDR3 sequence is 14 residues long. The CDR3 loop reads CASTPGGTNYGYTF. The CDR3, as DNA: TGTGCCAGCACCCCAGGAGGAACCAACTATGGCTACACCTTC.

The CDR3 loop reads CASSLREEQYF. CDR3 coding DNA: TGTGCCAGCAGTCTCAGGGAAGAGCAGTACTTC. The chain couples TRBV2 to TRBJ2-7; D might be TRBD1 (5 bases). The CDR3 totals 11 residues. CDR1 is SNHLY and CDR2 is FYNNEI in the germline V gene. V was pared by 5 bases and J by 7 bases, with 9 bases between.

The chain links TRBV19 to TRBJ1-2; perhaps TRBD1 as D (5 bases). Germline values: CDR1 LNHDA, CDR2 SQIVND (reference sequence). This CDR3 region has 13 residues. With 5 bases removed from V and 4 bases from J, the gap between germline ends came to 11 bases. CDR3 sequence (DNA): TGTGCCAGTAGTCAGGGTTATGCCTATGGCTACACCTTC. Amino acids: CASSQGYAYGYTF.

The V and J genes are TRBV9 and TRBJ1-2; 7 bases agree with TRBD1. V lost 4 bases, J lost 4 bases, and 7 bases stayed unmatched. The CDR3 runs to 14 residues. CDR1 is SGDLS and CDR2 is YYNGEE in the germline V gene. The CDR3 nucleotides read TGTGCCAGCAGCTCCCGGACAGGAACCTATGGCTACACCTTC. It translates to CASSSRTGTYGYTF. The entire variable domain, with the rest obtained from reference TRBV9 and TRBJ1-2, is as follows: DSGVTQTPKHLITATGQRVTLRCSPRSGDLSVYWYQQSLDQGLQFLIQYYNGEERAKGNILERFSAQQFPDLHSELNLSSLELGDSALYFCASSSRTGTYGYTFGSGTRLTVV.

The chain couples TRBV6-1 to TRBJ2-7; 12 bases are shared with TRBD2. The V gene's germline CDR1 is MNHNS and CDR2 SASEGT. J gave up 2 bases and V 1 base, and 0 bases lay outside the gene matches. The CDR3 loop spans 15 amino acids. The CDR3 region is CASSEGTSGAYEQYF. The CDR3 DNA follows: TGTGCCAGCAGTGAAGGGACTAGCGGGGCCTACGAGCAGTACTTC.

A word on this clone: The same CDR3 is also encoded by other DNA sequences in this sample. The CDR3 DNA reads TGTGCCAGCAGTGAACCAGGGTACGAGCAGTACTTC. It encodes CASSEPGYEQYF. The chain is built from TRBV6-1 and TRBJ2-7; D may be TRBD1 (5 bases). From germline, CDR1 is MNHNS and CDR2 SASEGT. V was cut by 2 bases and J by 4 bases, with 6 bases left in between. The CDR3 has 12 residues.

DNA for the CDR3: TGTGCCAGCAGCTTAAAGAAGGGAGTCGAGCAGTACTTC. It translates to CASSLKKGVEQYF. The V gene is TRBV13, the J gene TRBJ2-7; D may be TRBD2 (5 bases). Germline V gene sequence: CDR1 PRHDT, CDR2 FYEKMQ (reference sequence). V lost 2 bases and J 6 bases, leaving 11 bases between the germline ends. The CDR3 runs to 13 residues.

The chain links TRBV24-1 to TRBJ2-5, with TRBD2 identical over 13 bases. The germline CDR1 and CDR2 sequences are KGHDR and SFDVKD. This CDR3 has 17 residues. The junction had 5 bases not matched to a gene; V was cut back by 3 bases and J by 2 bases. The CDR3 loop reads CATSDTGTSGKQETQYF. As DNA, the CDR3 is TGTGCCACCAGTGATACCGGGACTAGCGGGAAGCAAGAGACCCAGTACTTC.